Listed here are 23 T cell receptor beta chains from one sample, sequenced in a study of T cells after yellow fever vaccination. Each CDR3 protein is one row after TCRdb ran MiXCR on the 5' RACE reads. The table has about 320,000 distinct CDR3 sequences, about 11% seen once. The sample here was CD4+ T cells sorted from PBMCs, taken 45 days after the yellow fever booster vaccination. These receptors were taken from a man aged 18 to 30 who received the YFV17D yellow fever vaccine.

The rearrangement links TRBV20-1 to TRBJ2-2; possibly TRBD2 for D (6 bases). The V gene's germline CDR1 is DFQATT and CDR2 SNEGSKA (reference sequence). The CDR3 length is 12 residues. V was shortened by 7 bases and J by 3 bases, with 9 bases between the two germline ends. The CDR3 DNA sequence: TGCAGTGAAGGAGGGGACACCGGGGAGCTGTTTTTT. Translation gives CSEGGDTGELFF.

This clonotype turned up a few times. The chain uses TRBV4-1 and TRBJ2-7, with D uncertain. Per the germline V gene, CDR1 is MGHRA and CDR2 is YSYEKL. The CDR3 runs to 12 residues. The ends were cut back, 3 bases at V and 11 bases at J, with 14 bases in the middle. CDR3 DNA sequence: TGCGCCAGCAGCCACCCCGGAAGCCCAAAGTACTTC. Translating it yields CASSHPGSPKYF.

This clonotype occurred a few times. The rearrangement links TRBV6-2 or TRBV6-3 to TRBJ2-7; D is tentatively TRBD1 or TRBD2 (5 bases each). The germline V and J ends were trimmed by 1 base and 3 bases, with 13 bases remaining between them. Germline CDR1 MNHEY, CDR2 SVGEGT. CDR3 length equals 15 residues. In nucleotides, the CDR3 is TGTGCCAGCAGTTACTTGATCGGGGCTCTCTACGAGCAGTACTTC. It specifies CASSYLIGALYEQYF.

The chain carries TRBV7-6 and TRBJ2-5; D remains ambiguous. V lost 5 bases, J lost 7 bases, and 11 bases lay in between. The CDR3 loop spans 12 amino acids. Germline CDR1 reads SGHVS; CDR2 reads FNYEAQ. CDR3 residues: CASSRLERTQYF. The CDR3 region has the DNA TGTGCCAGCAGCCGACTTGAGCGGACCCAGTACTTC.

The genes are TRBV5-1 and TRBJ2-5, with a possible D match to TRBD1 (5 bases). The CDR3 has 15 amino acids. V gave up 0 bases and J gave up 1 base, with 10 bases separating them. Germline CDR1 SGHRS, CDR2 YFSETQ. CDR3 coding DNA: TGCGCCAGCAGCTTGGTAGCAGGGCCCCAAGAGACCCAGTACTTC. It translates to CASSLVAGPQETQYF.

This clonotype was detected many times. The chain is built from TRBV20-1 and TRBJ1-2; TRBD1 agrees at 7 bases. J gave up 4 bases and V 6 bases, and 11 bases lay outside the gene matches. Looked up from germline, CDR1 is DFQATT and CDR2 is SNEGSKA (reference sequence). This CDR3 contains 14 residues. The DNA for the CDR3 is TGCAGTGCACCGACCTTTGACAGGGCCTATGGCTACACCTTC. It codes for CSAPTFDRAYGYTF.

The rearrangement links TRBV20-1 to TRBJ2-7; D ambiguous. The germline V gene encodes CDR1 DFQATT and CDR2 SNEGSKA (reference sequence). V was trimmed by 0 bases and J by 6 bases, leaving 15 bases between them. The CDR3 is made up of 14 amino acids. As DNA, the CDR3 is TGCAGTGCTAGAGATCGACCCTATATGAGCGAGCAGTACTTC. Translated: CSARDRPYMSEQYF.

This chain joins TRBV7-2 and TRBJ2-5, with a weak D call TRBD2 (6 bases). This CDR3 comprises 14 residues. V was shortened by 0 bases and J by 7 bases, with 12 bases between the two germline ends. Germline V gene lookup returns CDR1 SGHTA and CDR2 FQGNSA. This chain's CDR3 is CASSLAADYGTQYF. In DNA, the CDR3 is TGTGCCAGCAGCTTAGCGGCGGACTATGGGACCCAGTACTTC. Based on the CDR3 plus reference TRBV7-2 and TRBJ2-5, the full variable domain is GAGVSQSPSNKVTEKGKDVELRCDPISGHTALYWYRQSLGQGLEFLIYFQGNSAPDKSGLPSDRFSAERTGGSVSTLTIQRTQQEDSAVYLCASSLAADYGTQYFGPGTRLLVL.

This clonotype was detected a few times. The chain joins TRBV11-2 to TRBJ2-7; the D call may be TRBD1 or TRBD2 (5 bases each). Between the trimmed V and J ends, which lost 5 bases and 7 bases, there was a span of 15 bases. The CDR3 spans 13 residues. Germline V gives CDR1 SGHAT, CDR2 FQNNGV. CDR3 coding DNA: TGTGCCAGCAGCCAGTGGGGGACGAGGGAGCAGTACGTC. It specifies CASSQWGTREQYV.

J is TRBJ2-2 and V is TRBV3-1, with D possibly TRBD2 on 5 matching bases. Per germline, CDR1 LGHDT and CDR2 YNNKEL (reference sequence). V lost 3 bases and J 3 bases, leaving 5 bases between the germline ends. CDR3 length: 13 amino acids. The CDR3, as DNA: TGTGCCAGCAGCCAGAGGGACACCGGGGAGCTGTTTTTT. Protein sequence: CASSQRDTGELFF.

This chain uses TRBV7-3 with TRBJ2-1; 11 bases align to TRBD2. The V gene's germline CDR1 is SGHTA and CDR2 FQGTGA. The CDR3 spans 15 residues. Germline trimming cut 5 bases from V and 6 bases from J; bases unmatched to any gene: 6. The CDR3 DNA sequence: TGTGCCAGCAGCCCGCGACTAGCGGGGAGCAATGAGCAGTTCTTC. It specifies CASSPRLAGSNEQFF.

At least ten counts were recorded for this clonotype. The chain employs TRBV4-2 and TRBJ2-3; tentatively, D is TRBD1 (6 bases). CDR3 size: 16 residues. Per germline, CDR1 LGHNA and CDR2 YNFKEQ. V lost 0 bases and J lost 6, with 16 bases in between. The CDR3 reads CASSQEPRGGSDTQYF. CDR3 in DNA: TGTGCCAGCAGCCAAGAACCCAGGGGCGGATCGGATACGCAGTATTTT.

This clonotype was observed a handful of times. The J gene is TRBJ2-7, the V gene TRBV20-1; 9 nucleotides align to TRBD1. Trimming removed 5 bases from V and 6 bases from J; junction bases left unmatched: 11. Germline V gene data show CDR1 as DFQATT and CDR2 as SNEGSKA (reference sequence). This CDR3 has 14 amino acids. This CDR3 reads CSASTGGGRGEQYF. The CDR3 nucleotides are TGCAGTGCTTCGACAGGGGGAGGGAGAGGCGAGCAGTACTTC.

The rearrangement links TRBV4-3 to TRBJ2-6; TRBD1 might be the D (5 bases). Germline values: CDR1 LGHNA, CDR2 YSLEER. V was cut by 0 bases and J by 8 bases, with 11 bases left in between. The length of the CDR3 is 15 residues. The CDR3 DNA reads as TGCGCCAGCAGCCAAGAGGGGCGCAGGACCAACGTCCTGACTTTC. This encodes CASSQEGRRTNVLTF.

This clonotype was recorded many times. The germline gene is not matched at one end of the junction; a read error may be the cause. The chain joins TRBV7-2 to TRBJ1-5, with D possibly TRBD1 on 5 matching bases. The germline V gene encodes CDR1 SGHTA and CDR2 FQGNSA. The CDR3 is 13 amino acids. The CDR3 sequence is CASSLQGNQPQHF. CDR3 coding DNA: TGCGCCAGCAGTCTACAGGGCAATCAGCCCCAGCATTTT.

This rearrangement joins TRBV20-1 to TRBJ1-1; a possible D gene is TRBD1 (5 bases). V lost 5 bases and J 5 bases, leaving 15 bases between the germline ends. Germline CDR1 DFQATT, CDR2 SNEGSKA (reference sequence). The CDR3 is 13 residues long. In nucleotides, the CDR3 is TGCAGTGCTCCTCCTGGGGGGGAGACTGAAGCTTTCTTT. The encoded protein is CSAPPGGETEAFF.

The V and J genes are TRBV5-4 and TRBJ2-3, with 8 nucleotides matching TRBD2. The V segment lost 2 bases and the J segment 0 bases; nucleotides outside the gene matches: 5. The CDR3 length is 16 residues. Germline V gives CDR1 SGHNT, CDR2 YYREEE (reference sequence). The CDR3 loop is CASSFYRGGSTDTQYF. The CDR3 DNA sequence: TGTGCCAGCAGCTTTTACCGGGGGGGTAGCACAGATACGCAGTATTTT.

This CDR3 is CASSEGQFSGNTIYF. As DNA, the CDR3 is TGTGCCAGCAGTGAGGGACAGTTCTCTGGAAACACCATATATTTT. This rearrangement joins TRBV28 to TRBJ1-3; 7 bases map to TRBD1. Germline trimming cut 5 bases from V and 0 bases from J; bases unmatched to any gene: 4. The germline CDR1 and CDR2 sequences are MDHEN and SYDVKM. The CDR3 has 15 residues.

This clonotype showed up just a few times. One end of the junction does not line up with germline, which may come from a read error. The V and J genes are TRBV6-5 and TRBJ1-4; no clear D. The CDR3 is 13 residues long. CDR1 is MNHEY and CDR2 is SVGAGI in the germline V gene. In DNA, the CDR3 is TGTGCCAGCAGTTACTCGGCTAAGGAAAAACTGTTTTTT. Residues: CASSYSAKEKLFF.

This clonotype was detected many times. V usage is TRBV5-6 and J usage is TRBJ2-7; D not resolved. CDR3 length equals 14 residues. The germline CDR1 and CDR2 sequences are SGHDT and YYEEEE. V was clipped by 4 bases and J by 3 bases, with 14 bases between them. The CDR3 DNA reads as TGTGCCAGCAGCAACCCCACAAGGATCTACGAGCAGTACGTC. The encoded protein is CASSNPTRIYEQYV.

This clonotype occurred many times. This rearrangement joins TRBV10-3 to TRBJ2-1; weak D call: TRBD2 (6 bases). The germline V gene has CDR1 ENHRY and CDR2 SYGVKD. The CDR3 has 15 amino acids. V lost 3 bases and J 7 bases, leaving 16 bases between the germline ends. Written as DNA, the CDR3 is TGTGCCATCAGTGACTTCGCGGGGAGCCCTAATGAGCAGTTCTTC. Residues: CAISDFAGSPNEQFF.

V and J are TRBV5-1 and TRBJ1-1; tentative D call: TRBD1 (5 bases). The CDR3 spans 15 residues. Germline CDR1 is SGHRS and CDR2 is YFSETQ. With 0 bases removed from V and 0 bases from J, the gap between germline ends came to 9 bases. In DNA, the CDR3 is TGCGCCAGCAGCTTGGGATTGGGGGTGAACACTGAAGCTTTCTTT. This encodes CASSLGLGVNTEAFF.

This clonotype was observed a few times. The CDR3 sequence: CASSSVKSEQFF. As DNA, the CDR3 is TGTGCCAGCAGCTCCGTGAAGAGTGAGCAGTTCTTC. The V and J genes are TRBV7-2 and TRBJ2-1; unclear D gene. The CDR3 is 12 amino acids. V lost 4 bases and J 9 bases, leaving 10 bases between the germline ends. Germline assignment: CDR1 SGHTA and CDR2 FQGNSA.